The source of this TCR beta chain is a study of cytomegalovirus exposure and HLA in healthy donors. General study points: The classifier was said to identify cytomegalovirus status with high specificity and sensitivity. Cytomegalovirus-associated TCR beta chains were listed, numbering 164. The tendency of first-cohort TCR clusters to co-occur in the 120 or so validation repertoires emerged from a later analysis.

Comment on this clone: Its specificity is not known.

Data came from immunoSEQ multiplex PCR; TCRdb stores just in-frame clones and leaves some out. The table includes 100,000 to 150,000 clones, roughly nine tenths detected once. Trimming left V 2 bases short and J 8 bases short, with 12 bases between. From germline, CDR1 is SGHVS and CDR2 FNYEAQ. The CDR3 consists of 14 residues. Sequenced material: PBMCs. The source of this sequence is a woman under 30 in good health and CMV-seronegative. The gene calls are TRBV7-6 and TRBJ2-2; possible D gene TRBD1, 7 bases. The CDR3 reads CASSLSGGQGELFF. The CDR3 DNA is TGTGCCAGCAGCTTATCCGGGGGACAGGGGGAGCTGTTTTTT.